The entry below gives a single T cell receptor (beta chain) sequence along with its context. Its antigen is not known. The repertoire was sequenced with immunoSEQ multiplex PCR; TCRdb's copy has only in-frame clones and lacks some. The sample lists 100,000 to 120,000 clones; about nine tenths were seen once. V dropped 3 bases and J dropped 6 bases, with 6 bases sitting between them. The CDR3 totals 12 residues. Germline V gene sequence: CDR1 SGHTS, CDR2 YDEGEE. The data are from a study of T cell responses to AZD1222 COVID-19 vaccine. Study observations and caveats: Across the whole spike, CD4 TCRs peaked at regions 160-218 and 743-854.

Recipients boosted at about 4 weeks or about 12 weeks are pooled. The source of this sequence is an adult who received the AZD1222 COVID-19 vaccine. Sequenced material: peripheral blood, taken 28 days after the second AZD1222 dose. The chain is built from TRBV5-8 and TRBJ2-2; D unclear. The CDR3 sequence is CASSWAAGELFF. CDR3 in DNA: TGTGCCAGCAGCTGGGCCGCCGGGGAGCTGTTTTTT.